Following are 21 T cell receptor beta chains from one sample sequenced in a study of blood T cells in healthy people across ages (dated by TCRdb to between 2014 and 2016). Library generation was performed with 5' RACE. The sequencer was an Illumina HiSeq 2500. The second PCR ran for roughly 7 to 12 cycles and used a J-beta primer mix along with a sample-barcoded 5' primer. TCRdb cleaned the public reads at Q25 with fastp, built clones with MiXCR and kept in-frame beta chains. Rows with one shared CDR3 protein collapse into an entry with the most common genes and DNA. For this sample there are about 930,000 distinct CDR3 sequences; under 35% appear just once. Roughly a tenth of the sample rests with the top ten. These data also formed part of another study, on T cells of mothers and their children.

Input material: blood. The receptors were gathered from a woman in her 40s in good health.

The CDR3 sequence: CASISQGDHQETQYF. In DNA, the CDR3 is TGTGCCAGCATATCTCAAGGCGACCACCAAGAGACCCAGTACTTC. The chain is built from TRBV14 and TRBJ2-5; no clear D. CDR3 size: 15 residues. CDR1 is SGHDN, CDR2 FVKESK, per germline. The V gene lost 7 bases and the J gene lost 0 bases, with 15 bases spanning the gap.

This chain connects TRBV20-1 to TRBJ1-4; D gene unclear. CDR1 and CDR2 (germline): DFQATT, SNEGSKA (reference sequence). This CDR3 region has 11 residues. With 6 bases removed from V and 4 bases from J, the gap between germline ends came to 6 bases. CDR3 sequence reads: CSAIYNEKLFF. The CDR3 coding sequence is TGCAGTGCGATCTATAATGAAAAACTGTTTTTT.

V is TRBV5-1 and J is TRBJ2-7, with TRBD2 identical over 11 bases. V shed 7 bases, J shed 0 bases, and the junction held 9 bases outside the gene matches. This CDR3 has 16 amino acids. CDR1 is SGHRS and CDR2 is YFSETQ in the germline V gene. In DNA, the CDR3 is TGCGCCAGCTATCGGACTAGCGGGTCGAGCTCCTACGAGCAGTACTTC. Its translation is CASYRTSGSSSYEQYF.

This clonotype has more than one count but fewer than ten. The V gene is TRBV11-2, the J gene TRBJ2-1; no clear D. Deletions cut 1 base from V and 8 bases from J, with 12 bases between. CDR3 length: 14 residues. The germline V gene encodes CDR1 SGHAT and CDR2 FQNNGV. The CDR3 sequence: CASSLGRRVDEQFF. CDR3 sequence (DNA): TGTGCCAGCAGCTTAGGCAGAAGGGTGGATGAGCAGTTCTTC. The full variable domain, completed using reference TRBV11-2 and TRBJ2-1, is EAGVAQSPRYKIIEKRQSVAFWCNPISGHATLYWYQQILGQGPKLLIQFQNNGVVDDSQLPKDRFSAERLKGVDSTLKIQPAKLEDSAVYLCASSLGRRVDEQFFGPGTRLTVL.

This clonotype was observed at least ten times. The V gene is TRBV7-2, the J gene TRBJ2-7; D is perhaps TRBD1 (5 bases). Germline V lookup: CDR1 SGHTA, CDR2 FQGNSA. Trimming shortened V by 1 base and J by 6 bases, and 13 bases separated the two germline ends. The CDR3 is 14 amino acids. The CDR3 spells CASSLGSWGSEQYF. The CDR3 DNA reads as TGTGCCAGCAGCTTAGGTTCTTGGGGCAGCGAGCAGTACTTC.

This clonotype has ten or more counts. The V and J genes are TRBV9 and TRBJ2-1; D not resolved. CDR1 is SGDLS, CDR2 YYNGEE, per germline. V dropped 0 bases and J dropped 0 bases, with 10 bases sitting between them. The CDR3 runs to 16 residues. This chain's CDR3 is CASSVEGGSSYNEQFF. As DNA, the CDR3 is TGTGCCAGCAGCGTAGAGGGCGGAAGCTCCTACAATGAGCAGTTCTTC.

This chain links TRBV5-1 with TRBJ1-2; D may be TRBD1 (5 bases). CDR1 and CDR2 from the germline V gene are SGHRS and YFSETQ. Deletions cut 3 bases from V and 8 bases from J, with 17 bases between. The CDR3 totals 14 residues. As DNA, the CDR3 is TGCGCCAGCAGCTCGGCCTTAGGGGAGGACGGCTACACCTTC. It translates to CASSSALGEDGYTF.

V usage is TRBV7-3 and J usage is TRBJ2-1; 8 bases fit TRBD2. Germline CDR1 is SGHTA and CDR2 is FQGTGA. The CDR3 contains 14 residues. The ends lost 7 bases at V and 9 bases at J; junction bases unmatched: 11. CDR3 sequence reads: CASNKTGLGVEQFF. CDR3 coding DNA: TGTGCCAGCAACAAGACGGGACTAGGTGTTGAGCAGTTCTTC.

This clonotype was found a few times. The V and J genes are TRBV9 and TRBJ2-3, with 10 bases lining up with TRBD2. The germline V gene encodes CDR1 SGDLS and CDR2 YYNGEE. The J segment lost 9 bases and the V segment lost 2 bases, leaving 9 bases of the junction unmatched. This CDR3 spans 15 amino acids. DNA of the CDR3: TGTGCCAGCAGCGTTATGCCCAGCGGGGGGGCCACGCAGTATTTT. It translates to CASSVMPSGGATQYF.

The chain combines TRBV5-1 with TRBJ1-1, with D perhaps matching TRBD1 (5 bases). The CDR3 is 14 amino acids. Germline V gives CDR1 SGHRS, CDR2 YFSETQ. V lost 3 bases, J lost 5 bases, and 14 bases lay in between. CDR3: CASSYPRVETEAFF. Written as DNA, the CDR3 is TGCGCCAGCAGCTACCCCAGGGTAGAGACTGAAGCTTTCTTT.

About this clonotype: An end of the junction does not agree with germline; a read error may underlie this. The chain is built from TRBV20-1 and TRBJ1-1; TRBD1 is a possible D gene (6 bases). Germline V gene lookup returns CDR1 DFQATT and CDR2 SNEGSKA (reference sequence). This CDR3 is 14 amino acids long. CDR3 coding DNA: TGCAGTGTTAGAAGCGGGGGCTTGAACACTGAAGCTTTCTTT. It yields the protein CSVRSGGLNTEAFF.

The sample holds a few counts of this clonotype. The chain carries TRBV6-5 and TRBJ1-5, with D uncertain. The germline V gene encodes CDR1 MNHEY and CDR2 SVGAGI. Trimming removed 8 bases at V and 2 bases at J, with 19 bases between. CDR3 length: 16 amino acids. The CDR3 DNA reads as TGTGCCAGCGCTAGGACGGCGATAGGTGGCAATCAGCCCCAGCATTTT. This gives the protein CASARTAIGGNQPQHF.

The sample holds many counts of this clonotype. The V and J genes are TRBV5-1 and TRBJ2-7; D not certain. V was pared by 0 bases and J by 6 bases, with 4 bases between. The CDR3 length is 11 residues. Germline-derived CDR1 and CDR2 are SGHRS and YFSETQ. The chain's CDR3 is CASSLASEQYF. In DNA form, the CDR3 reads TGCGCCAGCAGCTTGGCGAGCGAGCAGTACTTC.

The chain carries TRBV9 and TRBJ2-5; 10 nucleotides line up with TRBD2. The CDR3 is made up of 15 amino acids. Germline-derived CDR1 and CDR2 are SGDLS and YYNGEE. The ends lost 3 bases at V and 11 bases at J; junction bases unmatched: 13. CDR3 in DNA: TGTGCCAGCAGCGGGGAACTAGCGGGGTCTTCGGGGCAGTACTTC. Amino acid sequence: CASSGELAGSSGQYF. The variable domain in full, completed from reference TRBV9 and TRBJ2-5, reads DSGVTQTPKHLITATGQRVTLRCSPRSGDLSVYWYQQSLDQGLQFLIQYYNGEERAKGNILERFSAQQFPDLHSELNLSSLELGDSALYFCASSGELAGSSGQYFGPGTRLLVL.

Written as DNA, the CDR3 is TGCAGCGTTGGAGGCGGGGGGCCATACAATGAGCAGTTCTTC. It encodes CSVGGGGPYNEQFF. The chain is built from TRBV29-1 and TRBJ2-1, with 8 positions matching TRBD2. CDR3 size: 14 residues. The junction had 6 bases not matched to a gene; V was cut back by 4 bases and J by 4 bases. Germline V gene lookup returns CDR1 SQVTM and CDR2 ANQGSEA.

This clonotype was observed a handful of times. The rearrangement uses TRBV6-6 and TRBJ1-1, with 7 nucleotides matching TRBD1. V shed 0 bases, J shed 6 bases, and the junction held 7 bases outside the gene matches. Germline lookup yields CDR1 MNHNY and CDR2 SVGAGI (reference sequence). CDR3 size: 15 residues. CDR3 DNA sequence: TGTGCCAGCAGTTACTCCCTACAGGGGAGGCCTGAAGCTTTCTTT. Protein product: CASSYSLQGRPEAFF.

V is TRBV7-3 and J is TRBJ2-5; TRBD2 is a possible D gene (5 bases). CDR1 is SGHTA, CDR2 FQGTGA, per germline. The CDR3 sequence is 15 residues long. Trimming shortened V by 0 bases and J by 4 bases, and 12 bases separated the two germline ends. Here the CDR3 DNA reads TGTGCCAGCAGCTTAACGCCGGGAATGGGAGAGACCCAGTACTTC. As protein: CASSLTPGMGETQYF.

The chain employs TRBV28 and TRBJ2-1, with TRBD1 matching 8 bases. With V trimmed by 11 bases and J by 8 bases, 14 bases remained unmatched. From germline, CDR1 is MDHEN and CDR2 SYDVKM. The CDR3 sequence is 14 residues long. The CDR3 reads CAGMTGDSVHEQFF. The CDR3 nucleotides are TGTGCCGGCATGACAGGGGACTCGGTTCATGAGCAGTTCTTC. The full variable domain, in which reference TRBV28 and TRBJ2-1 provide the parts outside the CDR3, is DVKVTQSSRYLVKRTGEKVFLECVQDMDHENMFWYRQDPGLGLRLIYFSYDVKMKEKGDIPEGYSVSREKKERFSLILESASTNQTSMYLCAGMTGDSVHEQFFGPGTRLTVL.

The V call is TRBV12-3 or TRBV12-4, the J call TRBJ1-2, with 10 bases aligning to TRBD1. Trimming took 6 bases from V and 6 from J; bases not matched to a gene: 4. The CDR3 spans 13 residues. The CDR3 protein is CASRSGQGDGYTF. The CDR3 DNA is TGTGCCAGCAGATCTGGACAGGGGGATGGCTACACCTTC.

J is TRBJ2-3 and V is TRBV5-1; the match to TRBD2 covers 8 bases. CDR3 length: 17 residues. Germline lookup yields CDR1 SGHRS and CDR2 YFSETQ. Losses at the gene ends were 5 bases for V and 2 bases for J; bases not matched to a gene: 13. DNA for the CDR3: TGCGCCAGCAGGCCCCTCTCTCCGGGGGGGTTCACAGATACGCAGTATTTT. It translates to CASRPLSPGGFTDTQYF. Combining the CDR3 with reference TRBV5-1 and TRBJ2-3 gives the whole variable domain KAGVTQTPRYLIKTRGQQVTLSCSPISGHRSVSWYQQTPGQGLQFLFEYFSETQRNKGNFPGRFSGRQFSNSRSEMNVSTLELGDSALYLCASRPLSPGGFTDTQYFGPGTRLTVL.

As regards this clonotype: This may be a read error, as it is one base from a much larger clone. The V gene is TRBV11-2, the J gene TRBJ2-1; perhaps TRBD1 as D (6 bases). V lost 8 bases and J 2 bases, leaving 16 bases between the germline ends. Germline V gene lookup returns CDR1 SGHAT and CDR2 FQNNGV. The CDR3 spans 15 residues. CDR3 in DNA: TGTGCCAGCGGCCGGAGACAGGTCGCCTACAATGAGCAGTTCTTC. Translated, it gives CASGRRQVAYNEQFF.